This T cell receptor (beta chain) stems from a study of vaccination and CD4 T cells after COVID-19. V was trimmed by 2 bases and J by 3 bases, leaving 5 bases between them. Per germline, CDR1 WNHNN and CDR2 SYGVQD (reference sequence). The CDR3 covers 14 residues. This clonotype was counted between two and nine times. Antigen specificity is unknown. Oncomine TCR Beta short-read sequencing was applied to DNA from cultured CD4+ T cells. Via MiXCR, TCRdb re-called the PCR reads, giving one row per CDR3 protein. Of more than 15,000 distinct CDR3 sequences in the sample, 56% were seen once. Indicated treatment: approximately 9-day PBMC culture with coronavirus spike peptide pools or control peptides (ViraFEST assay). ViraFEST sequenced TCRs after peptide-pool expansion of antigen-specific T cells. Recorded positive PCR dates fall between March and December 2020, preceding US Alpha, Beta and Delta variants. After culture for under twelve days, isolation of CD4+ T cells was performed by negative selection.

Study-wide results and caveats: From around 20 to 38, the median of SARS-CoV-2-reactive clonotypes rose without reaching significance.

The specimen was CD4+ T cells from blood, cultured in vitro. The source of this sequence is a human donor who had recovered from COVID-19. V is TRBV10-1 and J is TRBJ2-6; no definite D call. The chain's CDR3 is CASSEGHGANVLTF. The DNA for the CDR3 is TGCGCCAGCAGTGAGGGGCATGGGGCCAACGTCCTGACTTTC.